The clone carrying this T cell receptor (beta chain) was seen just once. Its antigen is currently unknown. The germline gives CDR1 SNHLY, CDR2 FYNNEI. V gave up 6 bases and J gave up 3 bases, with 9 bases separating them. The CDR3 has 12 residues. The treatment here: roughly 18 received Ad26.COV2.S at low or high dose, single or two shots; roughly five received placebo; per-sample allocation not given. At day 63 after the first vaccine or placebo injection, samples were drawn. An adult of 18-55 years in Boston served as donor. TCRdb keeps only in-frame clones here, not all; method: immunoSEQ multiplex PCR. The sample shows some 320,000 clones, approximately 80% of them seen only once. The record originates from a study of Ad26.COV2.S vaccination and SARS-CoV-2 variants. On the study more broadly: Among those in the COV1001 Ad26.COV2.S trial arm was the donor. By the intramuscular route, Ad26.COV2.S was given once, or twice 56 days apart.

Whole-study results and caveats: The TCR breadth and depth analyses may have produced an underestimate of total T cell responses.

V is TRBV2 and J is TRBJ2-7; the D is unclear. The receptor comes from a person between 18 and 60 years old who received the Ad26.COV2.S COVID-19 vaccine or a placebo. Here the sequenced sample was peripheral blood, taken in a trial of Ad26.COV2.S vaccine versus placebo. DNA for the CDR3: TGTGCCAGCAGGCCCAACAACTACGAGCAGTACTTC. Residues: CASRPNNYEQYF.